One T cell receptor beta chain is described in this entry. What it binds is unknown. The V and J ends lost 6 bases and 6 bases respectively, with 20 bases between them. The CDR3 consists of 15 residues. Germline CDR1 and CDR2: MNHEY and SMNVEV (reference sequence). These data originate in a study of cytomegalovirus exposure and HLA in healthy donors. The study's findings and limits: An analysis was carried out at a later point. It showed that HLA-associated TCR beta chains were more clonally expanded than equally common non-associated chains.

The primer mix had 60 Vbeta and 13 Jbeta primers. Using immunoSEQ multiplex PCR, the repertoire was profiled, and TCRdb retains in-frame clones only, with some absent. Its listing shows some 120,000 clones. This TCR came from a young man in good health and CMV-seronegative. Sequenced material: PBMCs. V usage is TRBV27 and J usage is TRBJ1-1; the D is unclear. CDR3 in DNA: TGTGCCAGCAGCCCACCAGGTATTAGAACGGCTGAAGCTTTCTTT. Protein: CASSPPGIRTAEAFF.